This T cell receptor beta chain was captured in a study of OX40 agonist ivuxolimab in advanced cancers. The wider study: Past anti-PD-1, anti-PD-L1 or anti-CTLA-4 therapy was accepted, and roughly 38% had received some.

A few counts support this clone. Profiling relied on immunoSEQ multiplex PCR, and the TCRdb table lists in-frame clones only, not all of them. The sample carries 65,000 to 90,000 clones, 75% to 90% recorded once. The sequences come from CD4+ or CD8+ T cells sorted from blood, collected in a trial of the OX40 agonist ivuxolimab. This clonotype originated in an adult with an advanced solid tumor such as melanoma, head and neck, liver or kidney cancer.

The CDR3 region has the DNA TGTGCCAGCAGTTTATCGGGGGGGTTAGCCAAAAACATTCAGTACTTC. Translation gives CASSLSGGLAKNIQYF. This chain links TRBV28 with TRBJ2-4; the match to TRBD2 covers 8 bases. The CDR3 has 16 residues. V lost 1 base, J lost 0 bases, and 2 bases stayed unmatched. Per germline, CDR1 MDHEN and CDR2 SYDVKM.